This T cell receptor beta chain was sequenced in a study of graft-versus-host responses after intestinal transplantation. Study-wide context: The whole recipient group had anti-thymocyte globulin induction followed by tacrolimus and steroids for around three years. Study results and limitations: Some GvH clones were seen earlier in gut or blood, suggesting intestinal origin. Circulating GvH clones peaking coincided with falling HvG clones soon after transplant.

Germline assignment: CDR1 MGHRA and CDR2 YSYEKL. Trimming removed 3 bases from V and 7 bases from J; junction bases left unmatched: 6. There are 13 residues in the CDR3. TCRdb's copy holds only in-frame clones and misses some; the assay was immunoSEQ multiplex PCR. There are more than 100,000 clones in the sample; 85% to 95% occur only once, and more than 2.5% lies in the top ten. With respect to this clone: Its antigen is not identified.

The V call is TRBV4-1, the J call TRBJ2-7; TRBD1 matches 7 bases. The material sequenced was unstimulated CD8+ T cells sorted from spleen or lymph node cells, taken before intestinal transplant. This sequence was found in a human donor who received an intestinal transplant. The CDR3 region has the DNA TGCGCCAGCAGCCAGACAGGGTTGGGGGAGCAGTACTTC. Encoded protein: CASSQTGLGEQYF.